Listed below are T cell receptor beta chains from one sample, sequenced in a study of blood T cell repertoires in COVID-19. Repertoires were generated with immunoSEQ multiplex PCR, while TCRdb's copy carries only in-frame clones and drops some. In the table there are about 200,000 clones, 86% of which are singletons. Sequencing was carried out using peripheral blood. The receptors come from a woman between 70 and 85 years old with acute or convalescent COVID-19. Both conserved end residues are part of each CDR3.

CDR3 protein: CATSDFLLGETGANSSYEQYF
V gene: TRBV24-1
CDR3 length: 21
J gene: TRBJ2-7

CDR3 protein: CASRPQGAQETQYF
V gene: TRBV5-1
CDR3 length: 14
J gene: TRBJ2-5

CDR3 protein: CASSLMTGGDYGYTF
V gene: TRBV5-1
CDR3 length: 15
J gene: TRBJ1-2

CDR3 protein: CASSQPGGPFEKLFF
V gene: TRBV2
CDR3 length: 15
J gene: TRBJ1-4

CDR3 protein: CSVRYSPWEQYF
V gene: TRBV29-1
CDR3 length: 12
J gene: TRBJ2-7

CDR3 protein: CASRQLAGVGDTQYF
V gene: TRBV5-1
CDR3 length: 15
J gene: TRBJ2-3

CDR3 protein: CASSWLAGIGTDTQYF
V gene: TRBV5-1
CDR3 length: 16
J gene: TRBJ2-3

CDR3 protein: CASTQTGISYEQYF
V gene: TRBV19
CDR3 length: 14
J gene: TRBJ2-7

CDR3 protein: CASSSGLAGGKNEQYF
V gene: TRBV5-1
CDR3 length: 16
J gene: TRBJ2-7

CDR3 protein: CASSYLAGGYEQYF
V gene: TRBV6-2/TRBV6-3
CDR3 length: 14
J gene: TRBJ2-7

CDR3 protein: CASRRGLAGVVNEQFF
V gene: TRBV27
CDR3 length: 16
J gene: TRBJ2-1

CDR3 protein: CASSTAGTGGLWPLHF
V gene: TRBV19
CDR3 length: 16
J gene: TRBJ1-6

CDR3 protein: CASSRGQGQAEAFF
V gene: TRBV4-2
CDR3 length: 14
J gene: TRBJ1-1

CDR3 protein: CASSPQAQVTTDTQYF
V gene: TRBV18
CDR3 length: 16
J gene: TRBJ2-3

CDR3 protein: CASSQVERGTNYGYTF
V gene: TRBV3-1/TRBV3-2
CDR3 length: 16
J gene: TRBJ1-2

CDR3 protein: CATGLSPLNEQFF
V gene: TRBV24-1
CDR3 length: 13
J gene: TRBJ2-1

CDR3 protein: CASSQGGGSTEAFF
V gene: TRBV3-1/TRBV3-2
CDR3 length: 14
J gene: TRBJ1-1

CDR3 protein: CASSPLGPTGNTEAFF
V gene: TRBV18
CDR3 length: 16
J gene: TRBJ1-1

CDR3 protein: CASRAGDPNEQFF
V gene: TRBV25-1
CDR3 length: 13
J gene: TRBJ2-1

CDR3 protein: CASSPVGRVSDEAFF
V gene: TRBV21-1
CDR3 length: 15
J gene: TRBJ1-1

CDR3 protein: CASSQGYRGAYTF
V gene: TRBV14
CDR3 length: 13
J gene: TRBJ1-2

CDR3 protein: CASSSPGQHNEQFF
V gene: TRBV28
CDR3 length: 14
J gene: TRBJ2-1

CDR3 protein: CASSKVLAVSTDTQYF
V gene: TRBV21-1
CDR3 length: 16
J gene: TRBJ2-3

CDR3 protein: CASSLSRTGTSSYNEQFF
V gene: TRBV11-2
CDR3 length: 18
J gene: TRBJ2-1

CDR3 protein: CASSESLGASEKLFF
V gene: TRBV10-2
CDR3 length: 15
J gene: TRBJ1-4

CDR3 protein: CASSPEAGFDEKLFF
V gene: TRBV5-4
CDR3 length: 15
J gene: TRBJ1-4

CDR3 protein: CASSSRGAVRYNEQFF
V gene: TRBV7-2
CDR3 length: 16
J gene: TRBJ2-1